Listed here are 20 T cell receptor beta chains from one sample, sequenced in a study of blood T cell repertoires in COVID-19. Sequenced by immunoSEQ multiplex PCR; TCRdb stores in-frame clones only, minus some. The profile shows roughly 130,000 clones, approximately 81% of them singletons. Material for sequencing was peripheral blood. The receptor source for this set is a woman aged 25 to 39 who had recovered from COVID-19.

This clone has just a few counts. The chain employs TRBV6-5 and TRBJ2-3; no firm D call. Germline CDR1 reads MNHEY; CDR2 reads SVGAGI. Between the trimmed V and J ends, which lost 4 bases and 1 base, there was a span of 9 bases. CDR3 length: 14 residues. The CDR3 here is CASSLVSGTDTQYF. The CDR3 nucleotides are TGTGCCAGCAGTTTGGTGTCAGGCACAGATACGCAGTATTTT.

The chain employs TRBV20-1 and TRBJ2-3, with D perhaps matching TRBD2 (5 bases). The V and J ends lost 6 bases and 4 bases respectively, with 8 bases between them. CDR1 is DFQATT and CDR2 is SNEGSKA in the germline V gene (reference sequence). This CDR3 contains 11 residues. The CDR3: CSAADADTQYF. CDR3 sequence (DNA): TGCAGTGCAGCGGACGCAGATACGCAGTATTTT.

The chain employs TRBV19 and TRBJ2-6, with 7 bases fitting TRBD2. Germline lookup yields CDR1 LNHDA and CDR2 SQIVND (reference sequence). CDR3 length equals 18 residues. The junction had 9 bases not matched to a gene; V was cut back by 4 bases and J by 0 bases. The CDR3 sequence is CASSTPQSGDSGANVLTF. The CDR3 region has the DNA TGTGCCAGTAGTACGCCCCAAAGCGGGGACTCTGGGGCCAACGTCCTGACTTTC.

This chain connects TRBV4-1 to TRBJ1-5, with a tentative D call TRBD1 (5 bases). The CDR3 runs to 17 residues. V lost 3 bases and J lost 0, with 15 bases in between. CDR1 and CDR2 (germline): MGHRA, YSYEKL. The CDR3 loop reads CASSHRSGEYSNQPQHF. The CDR3 DNA is TGCGCCAGCAGCCACCGCTCGGGGGAATATAGCAATCAGCCCCAGCATTTT.

The chain employs TRBV6-5 and TRBJ2-7; D may be TRBD2 (5 bases). The germline V gene has CDR1 MNHEY and CDR2 SVGAGI. Trimming took off 0 bases at V and 0 bases at J, with 12 bases between the two ends. This CDR3 is built from 16 residues. The CDR3 DNA is TGTGCCAGCAGTTACTCCGGACTTGGCAGCTCCTACGAGCAGTACTTC. Translated: CASSYSGLGSSYEQYF.

The chain couples TRBV5-6 to TRBJ1-5, with TRBD1 identical over 7 bases. This CDR3 spans 15 amino acids. Trimming cost V 4 bases and J 4 bases; bases outside gene matches: 8. CDR1 is SGHDT, CDR2 YYEEEE, per germline. The CDR3 DNA reads as TGTGCCAGCAGCCTAGGACAGGCACGGAATCAGCCCCAGCATTTT. It specifies CASSLGQARNQPQHF.

The rearrangement links TRBV10-3 to TRBJ2-7, with TRBD2 matching 9 bases. CDR1 and CDR2 from the germline V gene are ENHRY and SYGVKD. The ends lost 6 bases at V and 5 bases at J; junction bases unmatched: 5. The CDR3 is 13 amino acids. The DNA of the CDR3 is TGTGCCATCAGGCGAGCGGGAGGTGACGAGCAGTACTTC. This codes for CAIRRAGGDEQYF.

This clone has only one observation. The chain joins TRBV29-1 to TRBJ2-4; perhaps TRBD1 as D (5 bases). The CDR3 has 11 residues. The germline V gene has CDR1 SQVTM and CDR2 ANQGSEA. V gave up 1 base and J gave up 8 bases, with 6 bases separating them. This CDR3 reads CSVEVRDIQYF. Written as DNA, the CDR3 is TGCAGCGTTGAAGTCAGGGACATTCAGTACTTC.

Written as DNA, the CDR3 is TGTGCCAGCAGCCCCGCAGGGGGAAGTGAAAAACTGTTTTTT. It yields the protein CASSPAGGSEKLFF. The chain recombines TRBV7-9 with TRBJ1-4; TRBD1 aligns across 7 bases. V shed 5 bases and J 7 bases; nucleotides not matched to a gene: 7. Germline V gene lookup returns CDR1 SEHNR and CDR2 FQNEAQ (reference sequence). The CDR3 has 14 amino acids.

This clone has only one observation. V and J are TRBV5-6 and TRBJ2-1; tentative D call: TRBD2 (5 bases). The germline CDR1 and CDR2 sequences are SGHDT and YYEEEE. V lost 1 base to trimming and J lost 5 bases, with 13 bases between them. There are 15 residues in the CDR3. For the CDR3, the DNA is TGTGCCAGCAGCTTGTTGTGGTCGGGAAACAATGAGCAGTTCTTC. It specifies CASSLLWSGNNEQFF.

This rearrangement joins TRBV10-2 to TRBJ2-3, with 9 bases identical to TRBD1. The CDR3 has 14 residues. CDR1 WSHSY and CDR2 SAAADI come from the germline V gene. Trimming at V came to 10 bases and at J to 1 base, leaving 6 bases not matched to a gene. In nucleotides, the CDR3 is TGCGCCATCCTGGGACAGGGTGGCACAGATACGCAGTATTTT. This codes for CAILGQGGTDTQYF.

The chain joins TRBV2 to TRBJ1-6; 7 bases align to TRBD1. Germline V gene sequence: CDR1 SNHLY, CDR2 FYNNEI. The CDR3 sequence is 15 residues long. V lost 7 bases to trimming and J lost 7 bases; unmatched junction nucleotides: 10. CDR3 region: CASIFTGTENSPLHF. The CDR3 DNA follows: TGTGCCAGCATATTTACCGGGACAGAAAATTCACCCCTCCACTTT.

The genes are TRBV2 and TRBJ2-7, with a tentative D call TRBD1 (7 bases). The V gene lost 7 bases and the J gene lost 0 bases, with 19 bases spanning the gap. This CDR3 region has 16 residues. Per germline, CDR1 SNHLY and CDR2 FYNNEI. DNA for the CDR3: TGTGCCAGCACCCCCCGGGGGACAGTCCTCTCCTACGAGCAGTACTTC. Translated, it gives CASTPRGTVLSYEQYF.

The V call is TRBV15, the J call TRBJ2-5; D is ambiguous. Trimming stripped 0 bases from V and 7 bases from J, with 12 bases between. This CDR3 region has 14 residues. From germline, CDR1 is LNHNV and CDR2 YYDKDF (reference sequence). In nucleotides, the CDR3 is TGTGCCACCAGCAGAGAAACATGGAGAGGGACCCAGTACTTC. Translation: CATSRETWRGTQYF.

The chain has TRBV5-1 and TRBJ2-7; TRBD2 matches 13 bases. Germline V CDR1 and CDR2: SGHRS, YFSETQ. Trimming took 4 bases from V and 12 from J; bases not matched to a gene: 7. This CDR3 is 13 amino acids long. This CDR3 is CASSQTSGRAPYF. CDR3 coding DNA: TGCGCCAGCAGCCAAACTAGCGGGAGGGCGCCGTACTTC.

The gene calls are TRBV3-1 (or the pseudogene TRBV3-2) and TRBJ1-2, with a tentative D call TRBD1 (5 bases). Per germline, CDR1 LGHDT and CDR2 YNNKEL (reference sequence). The CDR3 runs to 13 residues. The V end lost 2 bases, the J end lost 3 bases, and 7 bases lay between the germline ends. The CDR3 is CASSQRQHYGYTF. In DNA, the CDR3 is TGTGCCAGCAGCCAACGACAGCACTATGGCTACACCTTC.

This clone has just a few counts. V usage is TRBV2 and J usage is TRBJ1-1, with D possibly TRBD1 on 6 matching bases. The length of the CDR3 is 13 residues. CDR1 is SNHLY, CDR2 FYNNEI, per germline. Deletions cut 5 bases from V and 11 bases from J, with 18 bases between. The DNA for the CDR3 is TGTGCCAGCAGTAGCGGACAGTCAAACGTGGCTTTCTTT. Residues: CASSSGQSNVAFF.

This chain joins TRBV6-5 and TRBJ1-1; the match to TRBD1 covers 7 bases. Trimming cost V 0 bases and J 5 bases; bases outside gene matches: 6. CDR3 size: 15 residues. CDR1 is MNHEY and CDR2 is SVGAGI in the germline V gene. For the CDR3, the DNA is TGTGCCAGCAGTTACTCGTCAGGGGGTAGGACTGAAGCTTTCTTT. As protein: CASSYSSGGRTEAFF.

J is TRBJ1-4 and V is TRBV7-2, with TRBD1 identical over 12 bases. With V trimmed by 5 bases and J by 7 bases, 17 bases remained unmatched. The germline V gene encodes CDR1 SGHTA and CDR2 FQGNSA. This CDR3 comprises 19 residues. CDR3 in DNA: TGTGCCAGCAGCCCCCGCCACCCGGGACAGGGGGCAGTAGGTGAAAAACTGTTTTTT. Amino acids: CASSPRHPGQGAVGEKLFF.

J is TRBJ2-5 and V is TRBV20-1, with 7 nucleotides matching TRBD1. V gave up 3 bases and J gave up 7 bases; unmatched junction bases: 11. This CDR3 is built from 14 residues. Germline CDR1 is DFQATT and CDR2 is SNEGSKA (reference sequence). CDR3 sequence: CSASYLRGPGTQYF. CDR3 coding DNA: TGCAGTGCTAGTTATCTTAGGGGGCCAGGGACCCAGTACTTC.